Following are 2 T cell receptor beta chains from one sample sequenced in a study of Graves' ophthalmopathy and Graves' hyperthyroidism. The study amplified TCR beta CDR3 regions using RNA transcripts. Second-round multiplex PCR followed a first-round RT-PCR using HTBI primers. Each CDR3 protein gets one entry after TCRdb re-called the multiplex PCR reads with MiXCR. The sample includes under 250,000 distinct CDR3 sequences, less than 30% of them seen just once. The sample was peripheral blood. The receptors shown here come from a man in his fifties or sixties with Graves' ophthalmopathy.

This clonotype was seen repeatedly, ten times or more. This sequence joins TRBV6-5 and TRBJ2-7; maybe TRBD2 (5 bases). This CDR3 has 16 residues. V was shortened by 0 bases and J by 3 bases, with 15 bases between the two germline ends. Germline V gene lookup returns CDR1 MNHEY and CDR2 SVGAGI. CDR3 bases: TGTGCCAGCAGTTACTCGGCCAGCGGAGCACTCTACGAGCAGTACTTC. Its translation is CASSYSASGALYEQYF.

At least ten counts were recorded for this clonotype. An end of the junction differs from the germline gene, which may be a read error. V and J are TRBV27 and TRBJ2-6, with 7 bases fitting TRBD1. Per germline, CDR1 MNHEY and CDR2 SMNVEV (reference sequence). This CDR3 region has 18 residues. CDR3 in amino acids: CASSPYTGASSGTNVLTF. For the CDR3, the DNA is TGTGCCAGCAGTCCCTACACAGGGGCCTCCTCTGGGACCAACGTCCTGACTTTC. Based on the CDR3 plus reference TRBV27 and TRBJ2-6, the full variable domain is EAQVTQNPRYLITVTGKKLTVTCSQNMNHEYMSWYRQDPGLGLRQIYYSMNVEVTDKGDVPEGYKVSRKEKRNFPLILESPSPNQTSLYFCASSPYTGASSGTNVLTFGAGSRLTVL.